This record covers a single T cell receptor (beta chain). Its antigen is currently unknown. This sample stems from a study of a mutant IDH1 vaccine in newly diagnosed glioma. Study as a whole: Beginning 4-6 weeks after radiotherapy alone, or with temozolomide cycles, vaccination took place.

Only in-frame clones appear in the TCRdb table, and some are missing; sequencing was by immunoSEQ multiplex PCR. The sample carries fewer than 70,000 clones, about 84% recorded once. General observations from the study: In roughly 93% of patients, immune responses induced by the vaccine occurred.

The germline CDR1 and CDR2 sequences are SGDLS and YYNGEE. The CDR3 has 16 amino acids. With V trimmed by 4 bases and J by 1 base, 6 bases remained unmatched. Time point of the sample: week 11, during vaccination. One vaccine dose held 300 ug of mutant IDH1 20-mer peptide and came with topical imiquimod. The donors had new WHO grade 3 or 4 astrocytomas; these were IDH1-mutant and ATRX-lost. The sample here was PBMCs, taken from a glioma patient whose treatment included an IDH1 peptide vaccine. The genes are TRBV9 and TRBJ1-3, with 9 bases identical to TRBD1. The origin of this receptor is a man aged 30-40 years with glioma. This chain's CDR3 is CASSTSGTGSGNTIYF. The CDR3 DNA sequence: TGTGCCAGCAGCACCTCCGGGACAGGGTCTGGAAACACCATATATTTT.